The rows below give T cell receptor beta chains drawn from one sample of a study. TCRdb passed the 5' RACE reads through MiXCR, listing each CDR3 protein once. The sample lists about 5,400 distinct CDR3 sequences, around half seen once, with around 3.9% in the top ten. Sequences were obtained from memory CD4+ T cells sorted from blood. These TCRs come from a female donor with breast cancer. CDR3s include the opening cysteine and the closing phenylalanine or tryptophan.

CDR3	J	V	length
CASSDPLRYSNQPQHF	TRBJ1-5	TRBV6-1	16
CASNYGYSSYEQYF	TRBJ2-7	TRBV7-2	14
CASSQAWGNSPLHF	TRBJ1-6	TRBV3-1	14
CASSLDTQYF	TRBJ2-3	TRBV7-9	10
CASTEYRVGTGELFF	TRBJ2-2	TRBV5-6	15
CASSAIAGGINEQFF	TRBJ2-1	TRBV7-2	15
CSVDGNGDTEAFF	TRBJ1-1	TRBV29-1	13
CASSLTRDRVNTDTQYF	TRBJ2-3	TRBV7-3	17
CAWAGTDNQPQHF	TRBJ1-5	TRBV30	13
CASSQVLAGDEQYF	TRBJ2-7	TRBV4-2	14
CASSLSGLRSYEQYF	TRBJ2-7	TRBV5-1	15
CSAIRRAGSSEAFF	TRBJ1-1	TRBV20-1	14
CASSEYREATEAFF	TRBJ1-1	TRBV10-1	14
CSARRTLAGFTDTQYF	TRBJ2-3	TRBV20-1	16